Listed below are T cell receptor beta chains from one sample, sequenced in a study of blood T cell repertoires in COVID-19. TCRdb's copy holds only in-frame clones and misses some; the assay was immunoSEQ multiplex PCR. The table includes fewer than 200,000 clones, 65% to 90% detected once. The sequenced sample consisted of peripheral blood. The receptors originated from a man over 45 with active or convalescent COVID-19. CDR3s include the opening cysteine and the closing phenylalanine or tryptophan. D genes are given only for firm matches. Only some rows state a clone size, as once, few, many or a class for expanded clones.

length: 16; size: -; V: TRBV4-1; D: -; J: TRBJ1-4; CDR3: CASSQVRGGYREKLFF; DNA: TGCGCCAGCAGCCAGGTTCGGGGTGGTTATCGCGAAAAACTGTTTTTT
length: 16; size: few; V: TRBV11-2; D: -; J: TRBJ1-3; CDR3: CASSLSGTLAGNTIYF; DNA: TGTGCCAGCAGCTTGAGCGGGACACTTGCTGGAAACACCATATATTTT
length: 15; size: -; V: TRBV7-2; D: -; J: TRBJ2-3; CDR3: CASAPWGVPTDTQYF; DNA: TGTGCCAGCGCCCCATGGGGGGTTCCCACAGATACGCAGTATTTT
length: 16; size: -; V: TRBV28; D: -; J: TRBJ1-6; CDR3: CASSPPDRKYNSPLHF; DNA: TGTGCCAGCAGCCCCCCTGACAGAAAATATAATTCACCCCTCCACTTT
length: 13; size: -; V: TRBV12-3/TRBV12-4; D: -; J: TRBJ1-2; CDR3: CASRLGQFYGYTF; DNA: TGTGCCAGCAGGCTAGGACAGTTCTATGGCTACACCTTC
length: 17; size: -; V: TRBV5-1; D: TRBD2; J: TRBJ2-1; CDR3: CASSLAETSGGTNEQFF; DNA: TGCGCCAGCAGCTTGGCCGAGACTAGCGGGGGAACAAATGAGCAGTTCTTC
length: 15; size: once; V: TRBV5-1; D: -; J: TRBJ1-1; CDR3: CASSLDVSMNTEAFF; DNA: TGCGCCAGCAGCTTGGACGTCAGTATGAACACTGAAGCTTTCTTT
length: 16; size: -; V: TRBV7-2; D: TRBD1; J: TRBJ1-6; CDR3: CASSSVSGQGRSPLHF; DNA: TGTGCCAGCAGCTCGGTTTCGGGACAGGGAAGATCACCCCTCCACTTT
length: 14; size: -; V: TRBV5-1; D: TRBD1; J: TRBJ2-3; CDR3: CASSRTGYTDTQYF; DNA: TGCGCCAGCAGTAGGACAGGATACACAGATACGCAGTATTTT
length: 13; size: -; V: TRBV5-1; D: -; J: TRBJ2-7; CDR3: CASSVGADYEQYF; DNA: TGCGCCAGCAGTGTGGGGGCCGACTACGAGCAGTACTTC
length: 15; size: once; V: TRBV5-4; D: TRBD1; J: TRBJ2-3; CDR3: CASSPDRASTDTQYF; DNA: TGTGCCAGCAGCCCCGACAGGGCTAGCACAGATACGCAGTATTTT
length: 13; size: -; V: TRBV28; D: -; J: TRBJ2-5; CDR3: CASSPPGRETQYF; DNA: TGTGCCAGCAGCCCACCGGGAAGAGAGACCCAGTACTTC
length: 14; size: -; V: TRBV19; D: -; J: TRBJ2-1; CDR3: CASNQVASYNEQFF; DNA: TGTGCCAGTAATCAGGTCGCCTCCTACAATGAGCAGTTCTTC
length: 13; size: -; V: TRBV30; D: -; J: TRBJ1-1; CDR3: CACMARVQAEAFF; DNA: TGTGCCTGCATGGCGAGAGTACAGGCTGAAGCTTTCTTT
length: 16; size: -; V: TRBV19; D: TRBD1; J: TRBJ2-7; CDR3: CASSTSSTGLGYEQYF; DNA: TGTGCCAGTAGTACCTCCTCGACAGGGTTGGGCTACGAGCAGTACTTC
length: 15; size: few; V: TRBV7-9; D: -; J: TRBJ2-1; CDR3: CASSSTGLIYNEQFF; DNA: TGTGCCAGCAGCTCAACCGGACTGATCTACAATGAGCAGTTCTTC
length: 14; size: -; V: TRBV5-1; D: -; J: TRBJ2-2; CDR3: CASSDIANTGELFF; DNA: TGCGCCAGCAGCGACATCGCGAACACCGGGGAGCTGTTTTTT
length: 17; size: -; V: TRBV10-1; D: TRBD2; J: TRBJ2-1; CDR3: CASSEKVAGDPYNEQFF; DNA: TGCGCCAGCAGTGAGAAAGTAGCGGGAGACCCCTACAATGAGCAGTTCTTC
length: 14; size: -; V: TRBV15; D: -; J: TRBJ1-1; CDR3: CATSRDQVNTEAFF; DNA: TGTGCCACCAGCAGAGATCAGGTGAACACTGAAGCTTTCTTT
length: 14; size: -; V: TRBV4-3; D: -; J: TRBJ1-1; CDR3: CASSQDRVNTEAFF; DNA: TGCGCCAGCAGCCAAGATAGAGTAAACACTGAAGCTTTCTTT
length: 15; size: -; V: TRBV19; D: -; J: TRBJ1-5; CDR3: CASTAQTRASQPQHF; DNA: TGTGCCAGTACCGCCCAGACCAGAGCTAGCCAGCCCCAGCATTTT
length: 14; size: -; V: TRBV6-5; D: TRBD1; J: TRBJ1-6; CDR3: CASSRDRFGSPLHF; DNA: TGTGCCAGCAGCCGGGACAGGTTTGGATCACCCCTCCACTTT
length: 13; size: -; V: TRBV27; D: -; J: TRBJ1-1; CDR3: CASRTDRFSEAFF; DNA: TGTGCCAGCAGGACCGACAGGTTCTCTGAAGCTTTCTTT
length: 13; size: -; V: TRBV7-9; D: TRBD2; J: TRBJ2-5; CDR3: CASSLGGLETQYF; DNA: TGTGCCAGCAGCTTGGGGGGGTTAGAGACCCAGTACTTC
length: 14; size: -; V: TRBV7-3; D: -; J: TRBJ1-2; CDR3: CASSPRGGDFGYTF; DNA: TGTGCCAGCAGCCCCAGGGGAGGGGATTTTGGCTACACCTTC
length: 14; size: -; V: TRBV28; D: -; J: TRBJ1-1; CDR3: CASSLSPARAEAFF; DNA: TGTGCCAGCAGTTTATCGCCGGCGAGGGCTGAAGCTTTCTTT
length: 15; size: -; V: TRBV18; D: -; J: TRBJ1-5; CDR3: CASSPRDSPAQPQHF; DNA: TGTGCCAGCTCACCGAGGGACTCCCCGGCTCAGCCCCAGCATTTT
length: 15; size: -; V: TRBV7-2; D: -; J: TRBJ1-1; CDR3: CASSLGGGWDTEAFF; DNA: TGTGCCAGCAGCTTAGGAGGAGGGTGGGACACTGAAGCTTTCTTT
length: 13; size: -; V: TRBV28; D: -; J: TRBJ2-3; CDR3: CASYAGSTDTQYF; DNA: TGTGCCAGTTATGCGGGGTCCACAGATACGCAGTATTTT
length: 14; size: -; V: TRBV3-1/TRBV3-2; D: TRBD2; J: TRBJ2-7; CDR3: CASSQDLGGYEQYF; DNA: TGTGCCAGCAGCCAAGATCTGGGGGGGTACGAGCAGTACTTC
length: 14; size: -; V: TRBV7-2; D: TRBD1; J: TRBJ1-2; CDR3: CASSLGTGNYGYTF; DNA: TGTGCCAGCAGCTTAGGGACAGGGAACTATGGCTACACCTTC
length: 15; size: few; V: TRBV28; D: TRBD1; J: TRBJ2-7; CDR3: CASTTFWTGAYEQYF; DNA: TGTGCCAGCACAACCTTTTGGACAGGGGCCTACGAGCAGTACTTC
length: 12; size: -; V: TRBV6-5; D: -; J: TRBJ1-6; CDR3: CASQRGNSPLHF; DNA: TGTGCCAGCCAGCGTGGTAATTCACCCCTCCACTTT
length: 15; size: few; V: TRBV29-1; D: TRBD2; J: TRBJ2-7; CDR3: CSVEDRTSGAYEQYF; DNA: TGCAGCGTTGAAGATAGGACTAGCGGGGCTTACGAGCAGTACTTC
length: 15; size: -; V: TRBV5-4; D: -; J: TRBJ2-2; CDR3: CASSRGQSNTGELFF; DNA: TGTGCCAGCAGCCGCGGACAGTCGAACACCGGGGAGCTGTTTTTT
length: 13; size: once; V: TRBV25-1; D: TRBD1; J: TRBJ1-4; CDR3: CASKRTGAEKLFF; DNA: TGTGCCAGCAAAAGGACAGGGGCTGAAAAACTGTTTTTT
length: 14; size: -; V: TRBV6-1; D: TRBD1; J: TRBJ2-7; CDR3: CASSEADRAWEQYF; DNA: TGTGCCAGCAGTGAAGCGGACAGGGCCTGGGAGCAGTACTTC
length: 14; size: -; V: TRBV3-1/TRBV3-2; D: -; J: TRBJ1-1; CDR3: CASSRPTGGFEAFF; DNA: TGTGCCAGCAGCCGACCTACGGGGGGCTTTGAAGCTTTCTTT
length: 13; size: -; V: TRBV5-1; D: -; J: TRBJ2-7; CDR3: CASSSEGAYEQYF; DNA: TGCGCCAGCAGCAGCGAGGGGGCCTACGAGCAGTACTTC
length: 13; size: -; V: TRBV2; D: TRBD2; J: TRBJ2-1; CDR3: CASSEEERELKFF; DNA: TGTGCCAGCAGTGAGGAGGAGCGGGAATTAAAGTTCTTC